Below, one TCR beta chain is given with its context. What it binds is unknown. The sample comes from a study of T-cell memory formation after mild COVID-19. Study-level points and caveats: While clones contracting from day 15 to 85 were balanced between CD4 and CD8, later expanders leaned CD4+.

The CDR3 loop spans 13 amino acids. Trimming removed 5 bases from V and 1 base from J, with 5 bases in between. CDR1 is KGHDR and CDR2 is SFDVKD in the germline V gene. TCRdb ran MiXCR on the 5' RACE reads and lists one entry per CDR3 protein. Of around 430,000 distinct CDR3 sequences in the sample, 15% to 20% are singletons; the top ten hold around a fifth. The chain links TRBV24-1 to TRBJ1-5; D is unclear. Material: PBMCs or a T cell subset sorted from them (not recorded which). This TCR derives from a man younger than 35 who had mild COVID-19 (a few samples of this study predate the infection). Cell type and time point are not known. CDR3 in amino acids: CATSGRSNQPQHF. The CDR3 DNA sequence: TGTGCCACCAGTGGACGAAGCAATCAGCCCCAGCATTTT.